The rows below give T cell receptor beta chains drawn from one sample of a study of cytomegalovirus exposure and HLA in healthy donors. TCRdb's copy holds only in-frame clones and misses some; the assay was immunoSEQ multiplex PCR. This repertoire shows more than 140,000 clones, roughly nine tenths found once; its top ten account for 3% to 3.5%. Sequencing was carried out using PBMCs. The receptors derive from a young woman in good health and CMV-seropositive. The CDR3 runs from the conserved cysteine through the conserved F or W. A D gene is named only where the DNA matches it firmly. Not every row has a clone size; where given, it reads once, few, many or a size class.

j_call: TRBJ2-7; v_call: TRBV30; cdr3_length: 15; clone_size: -; d_call: TRBD2; cdr3_nt: TGTGCCTGGAGTAGGGGTAGCGGGACTACCTACGAGCAGTACTTC; cdr3_aa: CAWSRGSGTTYEQYF
j_call: TRBJ2-7; v_call: TRBV9; cdr3_length: 15; clone_size: -; d_call: TRBD2; cdr3_nt: TGTGCCAGCAGCGTAGGGACTAGCGGGAACTACGAGCAGTACTTC; cdr3_aa: CASSVGTSGNYEQYF
j_call: TRBJ2-3; v_call: TRBV7-2; cdr3_length: 13; clone_size: -; d_call: -; cdr3_nt: TGTGCCAGCAGCCCAAGGGGGTTCGATACGCAGTATTTT; cdr3_aa: CASSPRGFDTQYF
j_call: TRBJ2-7; v_call: TRBV7-2; cdr3_length: 15; clone_size: -; d_call: TRBD2; cdr3_nt: TGTGCCAGCAGGGAGGTTTGGCGGGAGTCATACGAGCAGTACTTC; cdr3_aa: CASREVWRESYEQYF
j_call: TRBJ2-7; v_call: TRBV28; cdr3_length: 16; clone_size: -; d_call: TRBD2; cdr3_nt: TGTGCCAGCAGTTTTGGGACTAGCGGGAATCCCTACGAGCAGTACTTC; cdr3_aa: CASSFGTSGNPYEQYF
j_call: TRBJ2-3; v_call: TRBV5-6; cdr3_length: 16; clone_size: -; d_call: TRBD1; cdr3_nt: TGTGCCAGCACCCCCCGGGGACAGGGAAGGACAGATACGCAGTATTTT; cdr3_aa: CASTPRGQGRTDTQYF
j_call: TRBJ2-3; v_call: TRBV5-1; cdr3_length: 15; clone_size: -; d_call: -; cdr3_nt: TGCGCCAGCAGCTTGGCGGCAGGGATTGCAGATACGCAGTATTTT; cdr3_aa: CASSLAAGIADTQYF
j_call: TRBJ2-1; v_call: TRBV5-1; cdr3_length: 14; clone_size: -; d_call: TRBD1; cdr3_nt: TGCGCCAGCATCCGGGACAGTAACTACAATGAGCAGTTCTTC; cdr3_aa: CASIRDSNYNEQFF
j_call: TRBJ2-6; v_call: TRBV19; cdr3_length: 15; clone_size: -; d_call: -; cdr3_nt: TGTGCCAGTAGTGTCTCAGGGACTGGGGCCAACGTCCTGACTTTC; cdr3_aa: CASSVSGTGANVLTF
j_call: TRBJ1-1; v_call: TRBV5-4; cdr3_length: 14; clone_size: -; d_call: TRBD1; cdr3_nt: TGTGCCAGCAGCTTGGGGACAGGGGCAGGTGAAGCTTTCTTT; cdr3_aa: CASSLGTGAGEAFF
j_call: TRBJ1-2; v_call: TRBV7-9; cdr3_length: 14; clone_size: once; d_call: -; cdr3_nt: TGTGCCAGCAGCTTTGTAACAGGGACCTATGGCTACACCTTC; cdr3_aa: CASSFVTGTYGYTF
j_call: TRBJ1-3; v_call: TRBV9; cdr3_length: 15; clone_size: -; d_call: TRBD1; cdr3_nt: TGTGCCAGCAGCGTGGACAGGGGATCTGGAAACACCATATATTTT; cdr3_aa: CASSVDRGSGNTIYF
j_call: TRBJ1-1; v_call: TRBV27; cdr3_length: 15; clone_size: -; d_call: -; cdr3_nt: TGTGCCAGCAGTTTATCGGTCGGAGGTTTTGCTGAAGCTTTCTTT; cdr3_aa: CASSLSVGGFAEAFF
j_call: TRBJ1-4; v_call: TRBV4-1; cdr3_length: 15; clone_size: -; d_call: TRBD1; cdr3_nt: TGCGCCAGCAGCCAAATCAGGGGGGTGAGCGAAAAACTGTTTTTT; cdr3_aa: CASSQIRGVSEKLFF
j_call: TRBJ1-1; v_call: TRBV29-1; cdr3_length: 13; clone_size: -; d_call: -; cdr3_nt: TGCAGCGTTGTAGGGCAGGGTAGCACTGAAGCTTTCTTT; cdr3_aa: CSVVGQGSTEAFF
j_call: TRBJ2-2; v_call: TRBV4-1; cdr3_length: 14; clone_size: few; d_call: -; cdr3_nt: TGCGCCAGCAGCCCCGGAGTCGACACCGGGGAGCTGTTTTTT; cdr3_aa: CASSPGVDTGELFF
j_call: TRBJ1-5; v_call: TRBV30; cdr3_length: 14; clone_size: -; d_call: -; cdr3_nt: TGTGCCTGGAGAGCCCAAGGGGTGTATCAGCCCCAGCATTTT; cdr3_aa: CAWRAQGVYQPQHF
j_call: TRBJ2-5; v_call: TRBV7-9; cdr3_length: 13; clone_size: -; d_call: TRBD1; cdr3_nt: TGTGCCAGCAGCCGCGACAGGGCGGAGACCCAGTACTTC; cdr3_aa: CASSRDRAETQYF
j_call: TRBJ1-3; v_call: TRBV6-1; cdr3_length: 11; clone_size: -; d_call: -; cdr3_nt: TGTGCCGGGCAGGGGAGAAACACCATATATTTT; cdr3_aa: CAGQGRNTIYF
j_call: TRBJ2-2; v_call: TRBV9; cdr3_length: 16; clone_size: -; d_call: TRBD2; cdr3_nt: TGTGCCAGCAGCAAACCGACTAGCGGGAGCGGCGGGGAGCTGTTTTTT; cdr3_aa: CASSKPTSGSGGELFF
j_call: TRBJ1-1; v_call: TRBV7-2; cdr3_length: 13; clone_size: -; d_call: TRBD1; cdr3_nt: TGTGCCAGCAGCTGGGCAGGGGGCACTGAAGCTTTCTTT; cdr3_aa: CASSWAGGTEAFF
j_call: TRBJ1-2; v_call: TRBV2; cdr3_length: 15; clone_size: -; d_call: TRBD1; cdr3_nt: TGTGCCAGTCCGCATCAACAGGGGCCTAACTATGGCTACACCTTC; cdr3_aa: CASPHQQGPNYGYTF
j_call: TRBJ1-1; v_call: TRBV7-9; cdr3_length: 15; clone_size: -; d_call: -; cdr3_nt: TGTGCCAGCAGCCGCGGGGGAGGGATGAACACTGAAGCTTTCTTT; cdr3_aa: CASSRGGGMNTEAFF
j_call: TRBJ2-1; v_call: TRBV27; cdr3_length: 14; clone_size: -; d_call: TRBD2; cdr3_nt: TGTGCCAGCAGTCCGGGACTAGCGGGAGGGCAGCAGTTCTTC; cdr3_aa: CASSPGLAGGQQFF
j_call: TRBJ2-7; v_call: TRBV5-4; cdr3_length: 15; clone_size: -; d_call: TRBD2; cdr3_nt: TGTGCCAGCAGCTTGGGACTAGCGGGTTACTACGAGCAGTACTTC; cdr3_aa: CASSLGLAGYYEQYF
j_call: TRBJ2-1; v_call: TRBV6-4; cdr3_length: 15; clone_size: -; d_call: TRBD2; cdr3_nt: TGTGCCAGCAGTGTAAGGGCTAGCGGGTACAATGAGCAGTTCTTC; cdr3_aa: CASSVRASGYNEQFF
j_call: TRBJ1-2; v_call: TRBV5-4; cdr3_length: 16; clone_size: few; d_call: TRBD1; cdr3_nt: TGTGCCAGCAGCTATGGACAGGGGACGCCCTTGGATGGCTACACCTTC; cdr3_aa: CASSYGQGTPLDGYTF
j_call: TRBJ1-4; v_call: TRBV7-9; cdr3_length: 18; clone_size: once; d_call: TRBD1; cdr3_nt: TGTGCCAGCAGCTTTTCCGGGACAGGGGGCGACCCTGGAGAAAAACTGTTTTTT; cdr3_aa: CASSFSGTGGDPGEKLFF
j_call: TRBJ2-3; v_call: TRBV7-9; cdr3_length: 15; clone_size: -; d_call: -; cdr3_nt: TGTGCCAGCAGCTTACAACGGGGAGTGGCGGATACGCAGTATTTT; cdr3_aa: CASSLQRGVADTQYF
j_call: TRBJ2-1; v_call: TRBV9; cdr3_length: 14; clone_size: -; d_call: -; cdr3_nt: TGTGCCAGCAGCTCCTCCTCCTCCTACAATGAGCAGTTCTTC; cdr3_aa: CASSSSSSYNEQFF
j_call: TRBJ2-7; v_call: TRBV5-1; cdr3_length: 13; clone_size: -; d_call: -; cdr3_nt: TGCGCCAGCAGAGCGGGCGTTCTCTACGAGCAGTACTTC; cdr3_aa: CASRAGVLYEQYF
j_call: TRBJ2-7; v_call: TRBV5-1; cdr3_length: 15; clone_size: -; d_call: TRBD1; cdr3_nt: TGCGCCAGCAGACCGGACAGGGTGAGCTCCTACGAGCAGTACTTC; cdr3_aa: CASRPDRVSSYEQYF
j_call: TRBJ2-3; v_call: TRBV13; cdr3_length: 14; clone_size: -; d_call: TRBD2; cdr3_nt: TGTGCCACCGAAGCGGGAGGAGGCACAGATACGCAGTATTTT; cdr3_aa: CATEAGGGTDTQYF
j_call: TRBJ1-5; v_call: TRBV7-8; cdr3_length: 16; clone_size: -; d_call: -; cdr3_nt: TGTGCCAGCAGCCCCCAACCGGACAGCACTAATCAGCCCCAGCATTTT; cdr3_aa: CASSPQPDSTNQPQHF
j_call: TRBJ2-7; v_call: TRBV27; cdr3_length: 15; clone_size: -; d_call: TRBD2; cdr3_nt: TGTGCCAGCAGTTTACTAGCGGGAGGGCCCTACGAGCAGTACTTC; cdr3_aa: CASSLLAGGPYEQYF
j_call: TRBJ2-5; v_call: TRBV5-1; cdr3_length: 15; clone_size: -; d_call: -; cdr3_nt: TGCGCCAGCAGCTTCAGGGGTCTCCACCAAGAGACCCAGTACTTC; cdr3_aa: CASSFRGLHQETQYF
j_call: TRBJ2-2; v_call: TRBV23-1; cdr3_length: 15; clone_size: -; d_call: TRBD1; cdr3_nt: TGCGCCAGCAGTCAGGGACAGGGTAATACCGGGGAGCTGTTTTTT; cdr3_aa: CASSQGQGNTGELFF
j_call: TRBJ1-3; v_call: TRBV4-1; cdr3_length: 17; clone_size: medium-sized; d_call: TRBD1; cdr3_nt: TGCGCCAGCAGCCAAAGTGCCCCGGACAGGGAGGGAAACACCATATATTTT; cdr3_aa: CASSQSAPDREGNTIYF
j_call: TRBJ2-3; v_call: TRBV29-1; cdr3_length: 14; clone_size: -; d_call: TRBD1; cdr3_nt: TGCAGCGTTGATTGGACAGGGCGGTCCGATACGCAGTATTTT; cdr3_aa: CSVDWTGRSDTQYF
j_call: TRBJ1-5; v_call: TRBV11-2; cdr3_length: 15; clone_size: once; d_call: -; cdr3_nt: TGTGCCAGCAGCTCTTTTGGGGGGGGCAATCAGCCCCAGCATTTT; cdr3_aa: CASSSFGGGNQPQHF
j_call: TRBJ1-3; v_call: TRBV5-1; cdr3_length: 15; clone_size: once; d_call: TRBD1; cdr3_nt: TGCGCCAGCAGCGCTAACAGGGGGCGCGGGGACACCATATATTTT; cdr3_aa: CASSANRGRGDTIYF
j_call: TRBJ2-7; v_call: TRBV13; cdr3_length: 15; clone_size: -; d_call: TRBD2; cdr3_nt: TGTGCCAGCAGCACTGGGACTAGCGGTACCTACGAGCAGTACTTC; cdr3_aa: CASSTGTSGTYEQYF
j_call: TRBJ2-1; v_call: TRBV6-4; cdr3_length: 15; clone_size: medium-sized; d_call: TRBD2; cdr3_nt: TGTGCCAGCAGTACGAAGACTAGCGGGGGCAATGAGCAGTTCTTC; cdr3_aa: CASSTKTSGGNEQFF
j_call: TRBJ2-1; v_call: TRBV7-7; cdr3_length: 17; clone_size: -; d_call: TRBD2; cdr3_nt: TGTGCCAGCAGCTTATCGGCCGGGACTAGCGGGATCTCTGAGCAGTTCTTC; cdr3_aa: CASSLSAGTSGISEQFF
j_call: TRBJ2-3; v_call: TRBV11-3; cdr3_length: 19; clone_size: -; d_call: TRBD2; cdr3_nt: TGTGCCAGCAGCTTAGGGTCGCTAGCGGGAGTGGGTCTGCCAGATACGCAGTATTTT; cdr3_aa: CASSLGSLAGVGLPDTQYF
j_call: TRBJ2-7; v_call: TRBV11-2; cdr3_length: 14; clone_size: -; d_call: TRBD2; cdr3_nt: TGTGCCAGCAGCTTCCTAGCGGGGTCCTACGAGCAGTACTTC; cdr3_aa: CASSFLAGSYEQYF
j_call: TRBJ2-1; v_call: TRBV29-1; cdr3_length: 14; clone_size: -; d_call: -; cdr3_nt: TGCAGCGCCGAACACAGGGAACCGTTCTATGAGCAGTTCTTC; cdr3_aa: CSAEHREPFYEQFF
j_call: TRBJ2-2; v_call: TRBV30; cdr3_length: 14; clone_size: few; d_call: -; cdr3_nt: TGTGCCTGGGGTAACCGGGGACTTACCGGGGAGCTGTTTTTT; cdr3_aa: CAWGNRGLTGELFF
j_call: TRBJ1-2; v_call: TRBV5-1; cdr3_length: 14; clone_size: -; d_call: TRBD1; cdr3_nt: TGCGCCAGCAGCATAGGACAGGTTAACTATGGCTACACCTTC; cdr3_aa: CASSIGQVNYGYTF
j_call: TRBJ1-1; v_call: TRBV5-1; cdr3_length: 16; clone_size: -; d_call: TRBD1; cdr3_nt: TGCGCCAGCAGCCTACGACAGGGATCTCATGGGACTGAAGCTTTCTTT; cdr3_aa: CASSLRQGSHGTEAFF
j_call: TRBJ2-5; v_call: TRBV5-1; cdr3_length: 16; clone_size: -; d_call: -; cdr3_nt: TGCGCCAGCCAGCCGGATCCCGGCAGGCCTCAAGAGACCCAGTACTTC; cdr3_aa: CASQPDPGRPQETQYF
j_call: TRBJ2-1; v_call: TRBV6-5; cdr3_length: 14; clone_size: -; d_call: -; cdr3_nt: TGTGCCAGCACATCAACTAGTATCCCCAATGAGCAGTTCTTC; cdr3_aa: CASTSTSIPNEQFF
j_call: TRBJ1-1; v_call: TRBV5-1; cdr3_length: 15; clone_size: -; d_call: -; cdr3_nt: TGCGCCAGCAGCCCCTTTGGGGCACAGAACACTGAAGCTTTCTTT; cdr3_aa: CASSPFGAQNTEAFF